The clone carrying this TCR beta chain is called medium-sized (0.01 to 0.1%) based on its frequency. Its antigen is undetermined. Per the germline V gene, CDR1 is SQVTM and CDR2 is ANQGSEA. CDR3 size: 16 residues. TRB cDNA was prepared as libraries by UMI-labeled 5' RACE. TCRdb reprocessed the 5' RACE reads; each CDR3 protein has one entry and no DNA is given. In total, the table holds about 7,700 distinct CDR3 sequences. This sample was taken from a study of CXCR3-negative and CXCR3-positive naive CD8 T cells. General study points: CXCR3-positive naive cells had more hydrophobic TRB CDR3s than CXCR3-negative naive cells.

J is TRBJ2-1 and V is TRBV29-1. This clonotype was sampled from a human donor in good health. Some clones in this sample may be carry-over from other donors' samples. Material for sequencing was naive CXCR3+ CD8+ T cells from blood. Indicated subset: CD45RO-CCR7+CD27+CD95- naive CD8+ T cells expressing CXCR3 (TNR3+). CDR3 sequence reads: CSVEVGEGGSYNEQFF.